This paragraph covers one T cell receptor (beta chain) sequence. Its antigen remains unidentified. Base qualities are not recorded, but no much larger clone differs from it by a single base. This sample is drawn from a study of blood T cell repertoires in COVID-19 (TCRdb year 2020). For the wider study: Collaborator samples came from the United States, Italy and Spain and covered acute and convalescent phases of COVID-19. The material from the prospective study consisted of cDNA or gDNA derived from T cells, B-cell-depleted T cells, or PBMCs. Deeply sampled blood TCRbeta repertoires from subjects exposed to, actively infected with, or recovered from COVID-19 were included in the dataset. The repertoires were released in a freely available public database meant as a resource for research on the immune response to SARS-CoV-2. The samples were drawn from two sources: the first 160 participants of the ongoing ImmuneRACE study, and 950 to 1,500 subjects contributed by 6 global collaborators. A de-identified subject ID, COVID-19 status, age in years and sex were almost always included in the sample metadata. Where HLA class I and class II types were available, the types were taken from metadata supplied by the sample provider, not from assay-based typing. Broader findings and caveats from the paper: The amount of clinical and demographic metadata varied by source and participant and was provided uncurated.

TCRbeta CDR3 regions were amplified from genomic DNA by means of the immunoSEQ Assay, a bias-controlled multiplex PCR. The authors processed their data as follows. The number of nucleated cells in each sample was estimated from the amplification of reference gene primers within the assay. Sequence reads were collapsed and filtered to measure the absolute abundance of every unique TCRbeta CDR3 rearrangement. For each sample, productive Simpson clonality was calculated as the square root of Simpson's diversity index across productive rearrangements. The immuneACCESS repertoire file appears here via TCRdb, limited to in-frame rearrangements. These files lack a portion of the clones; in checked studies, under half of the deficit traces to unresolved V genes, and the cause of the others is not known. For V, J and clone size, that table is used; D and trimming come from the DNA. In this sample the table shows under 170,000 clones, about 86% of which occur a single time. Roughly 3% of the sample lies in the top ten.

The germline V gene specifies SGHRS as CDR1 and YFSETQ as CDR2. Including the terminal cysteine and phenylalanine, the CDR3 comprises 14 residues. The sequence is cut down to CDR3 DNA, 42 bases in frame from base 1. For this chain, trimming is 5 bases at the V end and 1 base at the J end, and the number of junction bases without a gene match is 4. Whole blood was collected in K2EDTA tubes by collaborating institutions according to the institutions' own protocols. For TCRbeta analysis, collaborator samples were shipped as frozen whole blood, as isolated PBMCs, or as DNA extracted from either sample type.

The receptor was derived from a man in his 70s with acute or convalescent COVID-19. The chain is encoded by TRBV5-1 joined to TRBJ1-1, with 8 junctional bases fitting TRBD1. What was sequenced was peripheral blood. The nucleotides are TGCGCCAGCAGTCCAGGGGGCGCGAACACTGAAGCTTTCTTT. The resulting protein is CASSPGGANTEAFF.